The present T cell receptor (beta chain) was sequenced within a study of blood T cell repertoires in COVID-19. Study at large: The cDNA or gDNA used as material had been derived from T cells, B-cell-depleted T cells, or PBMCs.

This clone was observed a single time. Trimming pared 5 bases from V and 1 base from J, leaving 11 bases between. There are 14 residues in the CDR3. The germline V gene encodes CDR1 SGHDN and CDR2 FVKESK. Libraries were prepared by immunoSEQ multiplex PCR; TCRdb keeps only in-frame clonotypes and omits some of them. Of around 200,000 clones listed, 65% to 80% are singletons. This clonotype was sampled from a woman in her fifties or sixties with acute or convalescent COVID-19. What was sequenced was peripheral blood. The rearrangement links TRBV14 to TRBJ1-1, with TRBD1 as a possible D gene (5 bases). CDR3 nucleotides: TGTGCCAGCAGCAAGGGGCTAGGGAACACTGAAGCTTTCTTT. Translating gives CASSKGLGNTEAFF.